The entry below describes one T cell receptor beta chain. This CDR3 region has 13 residues. V was trimmed by 10 bases and J by 2 bases, leaving 12 bases between them. Germline assignment: CDR1 LNHDA and CDR2 SQIVND (reference sequence). Time point given: blood from clinic visit 5 months post-surgery; TSC patient then seizure free. The data belong to a study of brain T cells in children with intractable seizures. Using immunoSEQ multiplex PCR, the repertoire was profiled, and TCRdb retains in-frame clones only, with some absent. The data show a few hundred thousand clones, with nearly 95% seen just once and around 6% held by the top ten.

The sequence was obtained from a boy younger than two with tuberous sclerosis and intractable seizures. The specimen comprised peripheral blood, sampled roughly 5 months after surgery. The V and J genes are TRBV19 and TRBJ1-5; perhaps TRBD1 as D (6 bases). The CDR3 DNA sequence: TGTGCCACCACAGGGCAAGGCAATCAGCCCCAGCATTTT. The encoded protein is CATTGQGNQPQHF.